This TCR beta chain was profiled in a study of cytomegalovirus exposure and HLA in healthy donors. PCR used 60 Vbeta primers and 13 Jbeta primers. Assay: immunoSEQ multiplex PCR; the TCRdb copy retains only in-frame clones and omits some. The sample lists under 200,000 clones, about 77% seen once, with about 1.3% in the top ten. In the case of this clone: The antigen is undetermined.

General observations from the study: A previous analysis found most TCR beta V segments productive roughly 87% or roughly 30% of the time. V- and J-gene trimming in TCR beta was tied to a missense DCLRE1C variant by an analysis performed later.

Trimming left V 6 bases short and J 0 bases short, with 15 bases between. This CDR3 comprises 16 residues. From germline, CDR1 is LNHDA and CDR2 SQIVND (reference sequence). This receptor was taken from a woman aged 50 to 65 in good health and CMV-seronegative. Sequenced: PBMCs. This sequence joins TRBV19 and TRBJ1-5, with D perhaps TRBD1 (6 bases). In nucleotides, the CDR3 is TGTGCCAGTAGCCCGGGACATCTTGATAGCAATCAGCCCCAGCATTTT. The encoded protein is CASSPGHLDSNQPQHF.